This T cell receptor (beta chain) was observed in a study of human versus mouse CDR3 diversity and MHC coevolution (dated by TCRdb to 2016 to 2017). Some background on the complete study: According to reports, the immunoSEQ assay detects one in 200,000 T cells and minimizes multiplex PCR amplification bias. Across the mouse and human samples, each sample yielded between roughly 5.5 x 10^6 and 1.6 x 10^7 valid reads. As a reference point for TCR selection on multiple MHC II alleles, the study used human naive CD4 T cell repertoires and compared them against human-TCR-locus transgenic mice that have a single MHC II. Three healthy volunteer blood donors were included in the human cohort, with one aged 30 to 39, one aged 40 to 49 and one aged 60 to 69 at collection. The full study reports these points: The lowest clonal inequality scores among all compared groups were observed in most of the three human donors. iCHAO1 estimates gave humans the largest TCR beta repertoire, some 1.6 million clonotypes, attributed likely to selection by multiple MHC II molecules. On average, humans had more CDR3 deletions and insertions than mice, indicating greater exonuclease and TdT activity. Repertoire diversity was not considered directly comparable between humans and mice because human T cells were selected on over 5 MHC II alleles.

At the junction V is shortened by 4 bases and J by 0 bases, with 10 bases in between. The CDR3 covers 14 residues, taking in both the cysteine and the phenylalanine. Kept here is only the CDR3 DNA, which spans 42 bases and is read in frame from base 1. From a lookup of the germline V gene, CDR1 and CDR2 are SQVTM and ANQGSEA. Fluorescence-activated cell sorting was used to pull naive CD4 T cells, meaning cells that were CD45RO-negative and CD62L-positive, out of the PBMCs. Each donor gave approximately 50 ml of fresh peripheral blood, from which PBMCs were isolated by Ficoll density centrifugation. Sorting was performed on a FACSAria III instrument, with purity above 85% for all samples. About this clone: Its antigen remains unidentified. Base-call qualities are not available, and no considerably larger clone is one nucleotide away.

The QIAGEN blood and tissue kit was used to extract genomic DNA from sorted cells, and the DNA was quantified on a NanoDrop 1000. The immunoSEQ platform deep sequenced and quantified TCR alpha and beta chains by multiplex PCR of genomic DNA. Per the source publication's procedure: IMGT gene and region definitions were used to annotate TCR sequences. Out-of-frame rearrangements were used as a proxy for the preselection repertoire and compared with in-frame clonotypes. The iCHAO1 estimator supplied with the immunoSEQ platform was used to estimate repertoire size. Clonal inequality was measured with a Gini index on in-frame amino acid clonotypes, based on the Lorenz curve. The intersect function of the R package tcR was used to count shared clonotypes, and the Jaccard index was used to score similarity. The R prcomp function was used without normalization to run principal component analysis of V, J and V-J usage frequencies. TCRdb mirrors the immuneACCESS table, restricted to in-frame sequences. Some clones are absent from its copies; in checked studies, under half trace to an unresolved V gene, and the reason for the others is unknown. That table is the source of V, J and clone size, and D and trimming were worked out from the DNA. Recorded for this sample are roughly 80,000 clones; 85% to 95% of them occurred a single time. 1.3% to 1.5% of the sample goes to the ten largest clones.

The sample taken for sequencing was naive CD4+ T cells from blood. Per the publication, the cell subset or site label means: CD45RO-negative CD62L-positive naive CD4 T cells. The chain couples TRBV29-1 to TRBJ2-4; matching of 6 bases hints at TRBD1 as the D gene. This clonotype originated in a person aged 30 to 70 in good health. Read as DNA, the sequence is TGCAGCGTTGCTCCAGGGGTAGCCAAAAACATTCAGTACTTC. It codes for CSVAPGVAKNIQYF.